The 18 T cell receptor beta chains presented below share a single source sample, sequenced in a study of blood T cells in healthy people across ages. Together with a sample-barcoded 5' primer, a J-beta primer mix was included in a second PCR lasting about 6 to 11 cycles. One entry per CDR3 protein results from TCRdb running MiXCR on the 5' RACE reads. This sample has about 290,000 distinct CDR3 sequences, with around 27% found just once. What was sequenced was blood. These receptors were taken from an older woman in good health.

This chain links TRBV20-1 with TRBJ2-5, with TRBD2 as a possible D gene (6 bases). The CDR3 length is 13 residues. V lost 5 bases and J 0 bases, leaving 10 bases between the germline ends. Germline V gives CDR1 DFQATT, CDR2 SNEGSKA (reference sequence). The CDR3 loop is CSARGGHQETQYF. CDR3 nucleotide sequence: TGCAGTGCTCGGGGAGGTCACCAAGAGACCCAGTACTTC.

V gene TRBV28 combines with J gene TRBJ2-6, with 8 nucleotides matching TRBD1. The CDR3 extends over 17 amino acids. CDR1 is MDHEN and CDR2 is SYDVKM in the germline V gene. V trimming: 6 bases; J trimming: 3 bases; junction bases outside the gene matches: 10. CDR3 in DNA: TGTGCCAGCAGCAGCAGGGGGCGATATGGTGGGGCCAACGTCCTGACTTTC. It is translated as CASSSRGRYGGANVLTF.

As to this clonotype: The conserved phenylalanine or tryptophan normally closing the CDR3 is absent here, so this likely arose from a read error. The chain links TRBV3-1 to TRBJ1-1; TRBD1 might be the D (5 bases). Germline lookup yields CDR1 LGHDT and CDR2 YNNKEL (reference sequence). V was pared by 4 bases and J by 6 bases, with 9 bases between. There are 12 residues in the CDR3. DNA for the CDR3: TGTGCCAGCAGCCCCAGCAGGGCTGAAGCTTTCTCT. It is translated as CASSPSRAEAFS.

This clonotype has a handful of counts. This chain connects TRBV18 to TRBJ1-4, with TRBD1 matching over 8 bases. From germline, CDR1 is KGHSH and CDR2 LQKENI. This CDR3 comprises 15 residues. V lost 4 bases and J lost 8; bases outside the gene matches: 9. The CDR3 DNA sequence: TGTGCCAGCTCACGCGACAGGGGATCAAGCGAAAAACTGTTTTTT. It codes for CASSRDRGSSEKLFF. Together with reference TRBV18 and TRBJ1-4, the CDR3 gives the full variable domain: NAGVMQNPRHLVRRRGQEARLRCSPMKGHSHVYWYRQLPEEGLKFMVYLQKENIIDESGMPKERFSAEFPKEGPSILRIQQVVRGDSAAYFCASSRDRGSSEKLFFGSGTQLSVL.

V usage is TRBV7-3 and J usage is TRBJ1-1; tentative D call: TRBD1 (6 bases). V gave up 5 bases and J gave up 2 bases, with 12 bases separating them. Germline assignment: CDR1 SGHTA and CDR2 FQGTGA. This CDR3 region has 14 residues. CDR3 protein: CASSTSQGNTEAFF. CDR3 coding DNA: TGTGCCAGCAGCACTTCACAGGGAAACACTGAAGCTTTCTTT. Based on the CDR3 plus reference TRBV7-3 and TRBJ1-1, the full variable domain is GAGVSQTPSNKVTEKGKYVELRCDPISGHTALYWYRQSLGQGPEFLIYFQGTGAADDSGLPNDRFFAVRPEGSVSTLKIQRTERGDSAVYLCASSTSQGNTEAFFGQGTRLTVV.

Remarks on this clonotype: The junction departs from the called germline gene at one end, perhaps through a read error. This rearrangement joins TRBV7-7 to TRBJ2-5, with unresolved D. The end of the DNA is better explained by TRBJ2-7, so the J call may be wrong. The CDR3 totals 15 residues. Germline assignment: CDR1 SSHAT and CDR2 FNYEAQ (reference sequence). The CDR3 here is CASSPRRSSSYEQYF. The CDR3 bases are TGTGCTAGCAGCCCCCGACGATCCTCTTCCTACGAGCAGTACTTC.

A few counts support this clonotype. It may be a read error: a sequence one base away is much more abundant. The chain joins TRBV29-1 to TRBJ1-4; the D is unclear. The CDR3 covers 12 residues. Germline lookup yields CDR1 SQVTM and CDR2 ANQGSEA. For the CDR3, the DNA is TGCAGCGTTGTAGGACTGAATGAAAAACTGTCTTTT. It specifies CSVVGLNEKLSF. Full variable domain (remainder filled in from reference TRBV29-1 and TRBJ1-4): SAVISQKPSRDICQRGTSLTIQCQVDSQVTMMFWYRQQPGQSLTLIATANQGSEATYESGFVIDKFPISRPNLTFSTLTVSNMSPEDSSIYLCSVVGLNEKLSFGSGTQLSVL.

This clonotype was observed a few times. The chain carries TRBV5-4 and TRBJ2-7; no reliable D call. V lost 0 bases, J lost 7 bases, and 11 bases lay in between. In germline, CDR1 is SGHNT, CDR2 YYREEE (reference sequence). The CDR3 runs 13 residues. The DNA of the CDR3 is TGTGCCAGCAGCTTGGTACCACTGGAAGAGCAGTACTTC. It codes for CASSLVPLEEQYF. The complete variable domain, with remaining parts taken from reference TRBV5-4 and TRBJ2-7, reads ETGVTQSPTHLIKTRGQQVTLRCSSQSGHNTVSWYQQALGQGPQFIFQYYREEENGRGNFPPRFSGLQFPNYSSELNVNALELDDSALYLCASSLVPLEEQYFGPGTRLTVT.

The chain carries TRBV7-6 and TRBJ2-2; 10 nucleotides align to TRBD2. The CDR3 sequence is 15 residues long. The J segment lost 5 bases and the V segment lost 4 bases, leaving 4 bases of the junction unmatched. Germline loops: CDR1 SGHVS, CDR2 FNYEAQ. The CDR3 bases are TGTGCCAGCAGCTCGGTAGCGGGAGGTACCGGGGAGCTGTTTTTT. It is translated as CASSSVAGGTGELFF.

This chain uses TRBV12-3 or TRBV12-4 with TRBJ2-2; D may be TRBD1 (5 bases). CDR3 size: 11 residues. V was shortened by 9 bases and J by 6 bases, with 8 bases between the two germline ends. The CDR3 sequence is CASQGSGELFF. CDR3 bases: TGTGCCAGTCAGGGCTCCGGGGAGCTGTTTTTT.

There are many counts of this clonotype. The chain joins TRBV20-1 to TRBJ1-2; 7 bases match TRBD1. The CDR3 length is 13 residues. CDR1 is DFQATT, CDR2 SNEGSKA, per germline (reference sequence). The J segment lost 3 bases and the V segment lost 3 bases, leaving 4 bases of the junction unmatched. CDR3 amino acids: CSASRDRYYGYTF. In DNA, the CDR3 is TGCAGTGCTAGCCGGGACAGATACTATGGCTACACCTTC.

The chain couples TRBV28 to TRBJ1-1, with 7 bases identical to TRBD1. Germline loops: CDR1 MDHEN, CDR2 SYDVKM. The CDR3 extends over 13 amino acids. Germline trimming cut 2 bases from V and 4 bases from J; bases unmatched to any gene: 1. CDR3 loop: CASSLRGPTEAFF. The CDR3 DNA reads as TGTGCCAGCAGTTTAAGGGGGCCCACTGAAGCTTTCTTT.

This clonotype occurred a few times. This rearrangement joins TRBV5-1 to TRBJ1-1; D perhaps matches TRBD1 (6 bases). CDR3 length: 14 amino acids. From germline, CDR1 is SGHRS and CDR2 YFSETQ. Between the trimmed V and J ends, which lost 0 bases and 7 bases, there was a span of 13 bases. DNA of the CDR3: TGCGCCAGCAGCTTGGCCAGGGGAGACGGTGAAGCTTTCTTT. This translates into CASSLARGDGEAFF.

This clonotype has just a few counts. The CDR3 reads CASSVVGVENGYTF. DNA for the CDR3: TGTGCCAGCAGCGTAGTGGGGGTTGAGAATGGCTACACCTTC. The rearrangement links TRBV9 to TRBJ1-2, with a weak D call TRBD1 (5 bases). The CDR3 is 14 residues long. Germline lookup yields CDR1 SGDLS and CDR2 YYNGEE. Trimming removed 0 bases from V and 6 bases from J, with 12 bases in between.

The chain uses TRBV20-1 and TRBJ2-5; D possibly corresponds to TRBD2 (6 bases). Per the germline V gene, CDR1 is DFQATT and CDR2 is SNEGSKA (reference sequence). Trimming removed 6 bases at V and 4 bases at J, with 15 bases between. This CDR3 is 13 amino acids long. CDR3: CSALGGVRETQYF. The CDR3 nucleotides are TGCAGTGCCCTGGGGGGAGTTCGAGAGACCCAGTACTTC.

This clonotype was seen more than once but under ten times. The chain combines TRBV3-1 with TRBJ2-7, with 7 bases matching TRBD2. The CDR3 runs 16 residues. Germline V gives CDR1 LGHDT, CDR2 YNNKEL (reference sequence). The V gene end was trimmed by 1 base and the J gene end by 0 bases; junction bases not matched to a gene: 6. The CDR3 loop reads CASSQGSGKSSYEQYF. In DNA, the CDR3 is TGTGCCAGCAGCCAAGGGAGCGGGAAGAGCTCCTACGAGCAGTACTTC.

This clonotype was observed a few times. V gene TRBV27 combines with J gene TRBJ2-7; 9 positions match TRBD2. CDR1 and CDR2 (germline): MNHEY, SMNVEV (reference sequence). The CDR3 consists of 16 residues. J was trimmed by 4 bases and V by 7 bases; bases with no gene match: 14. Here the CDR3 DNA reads TGTGCCAGCAACCCCACCATTAGCGGGAGTCTTTACGAGCAGTACTTC. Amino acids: CASNPTISGSLYEQYF.

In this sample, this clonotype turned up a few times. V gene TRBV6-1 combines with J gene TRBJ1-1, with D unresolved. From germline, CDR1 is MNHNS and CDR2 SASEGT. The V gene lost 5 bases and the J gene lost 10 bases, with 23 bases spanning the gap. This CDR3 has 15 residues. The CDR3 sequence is CASSINAGSTARAFF. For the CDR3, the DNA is TGTGCCAGCAGTATTAATGCCGGGAGCACAGCTCGAGCTTTCTTT.